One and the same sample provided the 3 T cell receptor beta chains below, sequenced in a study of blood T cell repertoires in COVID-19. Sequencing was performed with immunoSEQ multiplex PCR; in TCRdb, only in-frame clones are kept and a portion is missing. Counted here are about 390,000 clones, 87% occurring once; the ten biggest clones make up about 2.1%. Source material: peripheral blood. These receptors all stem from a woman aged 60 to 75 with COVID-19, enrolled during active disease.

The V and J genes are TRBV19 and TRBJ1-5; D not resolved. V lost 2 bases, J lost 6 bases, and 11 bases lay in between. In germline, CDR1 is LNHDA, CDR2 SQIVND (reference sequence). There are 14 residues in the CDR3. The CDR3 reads CASSIRVEGQPQHF. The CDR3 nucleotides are TGTGCCAGTAGTATAAGAGTCGAGGGTCAGCCCCAGCATTTT.

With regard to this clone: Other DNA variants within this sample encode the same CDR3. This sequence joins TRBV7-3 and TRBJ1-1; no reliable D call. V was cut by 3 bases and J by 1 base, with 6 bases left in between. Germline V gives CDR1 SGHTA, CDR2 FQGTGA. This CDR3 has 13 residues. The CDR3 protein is CASSLQENTEAFF. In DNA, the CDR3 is TGTGCCAGCAGCTTGCAGGAGAACACTGAAGCTTTCTTT.

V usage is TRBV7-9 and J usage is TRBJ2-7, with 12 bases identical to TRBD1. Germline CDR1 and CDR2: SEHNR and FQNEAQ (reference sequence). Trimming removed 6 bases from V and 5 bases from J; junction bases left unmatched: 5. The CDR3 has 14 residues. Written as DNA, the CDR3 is TGTGCCAGCAGACAGGGACAGGGGGCAGACGAGCAGTACTTC. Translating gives CASRQGQGADEQYF.